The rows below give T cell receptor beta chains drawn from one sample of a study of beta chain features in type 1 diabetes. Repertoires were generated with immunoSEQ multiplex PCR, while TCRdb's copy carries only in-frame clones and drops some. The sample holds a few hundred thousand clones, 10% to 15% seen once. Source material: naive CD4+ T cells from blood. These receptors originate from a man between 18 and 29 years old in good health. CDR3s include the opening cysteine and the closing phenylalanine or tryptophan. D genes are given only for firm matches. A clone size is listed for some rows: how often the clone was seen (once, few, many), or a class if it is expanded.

CDR3 DNA: TGTGCCAGCAGCCGGGACAGGGATGGGGCTAATGAAAAACTGTTTTTT; CDR3 protein: CASSRDRDGANEKLFF; J gene: TRBJ1-4; V gene: TRBV6-6; D gene: TRBD1; clone size: few
CDR3 DNA: TGTGCCAGCTCACCAGCGGGGACCTCCTACGAGCAGTACTTC; CDR3 protein: CASSPAGTSYEQYF; J gene: TRBJ2-7; V gene: TRBV18; D gene: .; clone size: few
CDR3 DNA: TGTGCCAGCAGTGATGGACAGTGGAACACTGAAGCTTTCTTT; CDR3 protein: CASSDGQWNTEAFF; J gene: TRBJ1-1; V gene: TRBV6-5; D gene: .; clone size: few
CDR3 DNA: TGCGCCAGCAGCTCTAGCGGGGGGGAGACCCAGTACTTC; CDR3 protein: CASSSSGGETQYF; J gene: TRBJ2-5; V gene: TRBV5-1; D gene: TRBD2; clone size: .
CDR3 DNA: TGTGCCAGCAGCCCGACAGGGTCGGTTAATGAAAAACTGTTTTTT; CDR3 protein: CASSPTGSVNEKLFF; J gene: TRBJ1-4; V gene: TRBV7-9; D gene: TRBD1; clone size: few
CDR3 DNA: TGTGCCTGCCGCGGACTAACCTTCTTGAGACAGGGTCTGTTTTTT; CDR3 protein: CACRGLTFLRQGLFF; J gene: TRBJ1-4; V gene: TRBV25-1; D gene: TRBD1; clone size: .
CDR3 DNA: TGTGCCAGCAGTACCGGGACAGACTCTGGGGCCAACGTCCTGACTTTC; CDR3 protein: CASSTGTDSGANVLTF; J gene: TRBJ2-6; V gene: TRBV6-6; D gene: TRBD1; clone size: few
CDR3 DNA: TGTGCCAGCAGAGCCGGTCCGCCCTCCTACAATGAGCAGTTCTTC; CDR3 protein: CASRAGPPSYNEQFF; J gene: TRBJ2-1; V gene: TRBV5-4; D gene: .; clone size: .
CDR3 DNA: TGTGCCAGTAGTCCGCAATACAGGGGAACAGATACGCAGTATTTT; CDR3 protein: CASSPQYRGTDTQYF; J gene: TRBJ2-3; V gene: TRBV19; D gene: TRBD1; clone size: few
CDR3 DNA: TGTGCCAGCAGCGGACTTGGTATGGGAGAAAAACTGTTTTTT; CDR3 protein: CASSGLGMGEKLFF; J gene: TRBJ1-4; V gene: TRBV7-2; D gene: .; clone size: .
CDR3 DNA: TGTGCCAGCAGTTTACACAGCCTGGGACTAGTTACCGGGGAGCTGTTTTTT; CDR3 protein: CASSLHSLGLVTGELFF; J gene: TRBJ2-2; V gene: TRBV27; D gene: TRBD2; clone size: .
CDR3 DNA: TGTGCCAGCAGCTTAATGGTGTGGGGGACAGTCTACAATGAGCAGTTCTTC; CDR3 protein: CASSLMVWGTVYNEQFF; J gene: TRBJ2-1; V gene: TRBV7-7; D gene: TRBD1; clone size: once
CDR3 DNA: TGTGCCAGCGGCTTGGGACAGGAAAATGAAAAACTGTTTTTT; CDR3 protein: CASGLGQENEKLFF; J gene: TRBJ1-4; V gene: TRBV28; D gene: TRBD1; clone size: few
CDR3 DNA: TGTGCCAGTAGTATTTATGTACGGGCGGGCACTGAAGCTTTCTTT; CDR3 protein: CASSIYVRAGTEAFF; J gene: TRBJ1-1; V gene: TRBV19; D gene: .; clone size: few
CDR3 DNA: TGTGCCAGCAGTTCCGGACAGGGCGGCTATGGCTACACCTTC; CDR3 protein: CASSSGQGGYGYTF; J gene: TRBJ1-2; V gene: TRBV28; D gene: TRBD1; clone size: few
CDR3 DNA: TGTGCCAGCAGTTCCCCGGGGACAGGGGCCTACAATGAGCAGTTCTTC; CDR3 protein: CASSSPGTGAYNEQFF; J gene: TRBJ2-1; V gene: TRBV25-1; D gene: TRBD1; clone size: .
CDR3 DNA: TGTGCCTGGGAAGGACAGGGTGGTCAGCCCCAGCATTTT; CDR3 protein: CAWEGQGGQPQHF; J gene: TRBJ1-5; V gene: TRBV30; D gene: TRBD1; clone size: few
CDR3 DNA: TGTGCCAGCAGTTTAATGAAGACAGGGGATGGCTACACCTTC; CDR3 protein: CASSLMKTGDGYTF; J gene: TRBJ1-2; V gene: TRBV27; D gene: TRBD1; clone size: .
CDR3 DNA: TGTGCCATCAGGCCGGACAGGGATGGCTACACCTTC; CDR3 protein: CAIRPDRDGYTF; J gene: TRBJ1-2; V gene: TRBV10-3; D gene: TRBD1; clone size: .
CDR3 DNA: TGTGCCAGCAGCCCCGGACAGGGGTTGGAAACCGGGGAGCTGTTTTTT; CDR3 protein: CASSPGQGLETGELFF; J gene: TRBJ2-2; V gene: TRBV7-2; D gene: TRBD1; clone size: .
CDR3 DNA: TGTGCCAGCAGCCAACAGGGGGCGAAAGAGACCCAGTACTTC; CDR3 protein: CASSQQGAKETQYF; J gene: TRBJ2-5; V gene: TRBV5-4; D gene: TRBD1; clone size: few
CDR3 DNA: TGTGCCAGCAGGGCACCGGGGACCCAGTACTTC; CDR3 protein: CASRAPGTQYF; J gene: TRBJ2-5; V gene: TRBV28; D gene: .; clone size: many
CDR3 DNA: TGTGCCAGCAGAAATACTAGCGGGAGGAGGAATGAGCAGTTCTTC; CDR3 protein: CASRNTSGRRNEQFF; J gene: TRBJ2-1; V gene: TRBV25-1; D gene: TRBD2; clone size: few
CDR3 DNA: TGTGCCAGCAGCCCTGGACAGGGCAAAACGAACACCGGGGAGCTGTTTTTT; CDR3 protein: CASSPGQGKTNTGELFF; J gene: TRBJ2-2; V gene: TRBV7-2; D gene: TRBD1; clone size: .
CDR3 DNA: TGTGCCATCAGTGAGTCTACTAGCGGCACAGATACGCAGTATTTT; CDR3 protein: CAISESTSGTDTQYF; J gene: TRBJ2-3; V gene: TRBV10-3; D gene: TRBD2; clone size: .
CDR3 DNA: TGTGCCAGCACTCTACAGTCGAGCTCCTACAATGAGCAGTTCTTC; CDR3 protein: CASTLQSSSYNEQFF; J gene: TRBJ2-1; V gene: TRBV7-9; D gene: .; clone size: .
CDR3 DNA: TGTGCCAGCAGCCCGGACACGGCCTACAATGAGCAGTTCTTC; CDR3 protein: CASSPDTAYNEQFF; J gene: TRBJ2-1; V gene: TRBV7-2; D gene: .; clone size: few
CDR3 DNA: TGTGCCAGCAGCAACCATGGACAGTCCGAAAAACTGTTTTTT; CDR3 protein: CASSNHGQSEKLFF; J gene: TRBJ1-4; V gene: TRBV5-4; D gene: .; clone size: few
CDR3 DNA: TGTGCCAGCAGCCAAGTACTGTCTGGGGCCAACGTCCTGACTTTC; CDR3 protein: CASSQVLSGANVLTF; J gene: TRBJ2-6; V gene: TRBV4-2; D gene: .; clone size: few
CDR3 DNA: TGCGCCAGCAGCTTCGGGACTACTTATAATTCACCCCTCCACTTT; CDR3 protein: CASSFGTTYNSPLHF; J gene: TRBJ1-6; V gene: TRBV5-1; D gene: .; clone size: .
CDR3 DNA: TGTGCCAGCAGTTCTCCTTCGACAGGGACGAACACTGAAGCTTTCTTT; CDR3 protein: CASSSPSTGTNTEAFF; J gene: TRBJ1-1; V gene: TRBV28; D gene: TRBD1; clone size: .
CDR3 DNA: TGTGCCAGCAGCGTAGGGGCGGGGAAGCTCGATGAGCAGTTCTTC; CDR3 protein: CASSVGAGKLDEQFF; J gene: TRBJ2-1; V gene: TRBV9; D gene: .; clone size: .